This T cell receptor beta chain is drawn from a study of T cells in Graves' hyperthyroidism and ophthalmopathy. Amplified regions were TCR beta CDR3 sequences from RNA transcripts. The TCR CDR3 first-round RT-PCR relied on the HTBI primer set. Via MiXCR, TCRdb re-called the multiplex PCR reads, giving one row per CDR3 protein. The sample includes under 350,000 distinct CDR3 sequences, around 25% seen only once; the top ten take about a quarter. This clonotype has a handful of counts. Its antigen is as yet unknown. Study observations and caveats: Ophthalmopathy prediction by the model preceded onset by a median approximately six months. The majority of expanded thyroid clonotypes above 0.001 also appeared in blood.

This CDR3 has 14 residues. Germline-derived CDR1 and CDR2 are LGHDT and YNNKEL (reference sequence). Trimming removed 1 base at V and 1 base at J, with 8 bases between. Uncontrolled infection, other autoimmune disease, pregnancy or lactation barred patients from enrollment. Every diagnosis used clinical symptoms, serum thyroxine and TRAb, thyroid ultrasound and orbital computed tomography. The chain has TRBV3-1 and TRBJ2-7; unclear D gene. Sequenced input: blood. The receptor comes from a middle-aged man with Graves' hyperthyroidism that later progressed to Graves' ophthalmopathy. The CDR3 loop reads CASSQAFLSYEQYF. CDR3 nucleotides: TGTGCCAGCAGCCAAGCGTTCTTATCCTACGAGCAGTACTTC.